This record looks at one T cell receptor beta chain sequence and its context. The antigen remains undetermined. Trimming took off 0 bases at V and 4 bases at J, with 10 bases between the two ends. The CDR3 length is 15 residues. The V gene's germline CDR1 is SGHRS and CDR2 YFSETQ. This PCR relied on a set of 60 Vbeta primers and 13 Jbeta primers. The table came from immunoSEQ multiplex PCR; TCRdb's copy has only in-frame clones and leaves some out. The table records approximately 110,000 clones, more than 80% of them present only once. Donors counted as nominally healthy when sampled, yet unrecorded immune exposures were likely. The data were taken from a study of cytomegalovirus exposure and HLA in healthy donors. Overall study findings and caveats: Later analysis identified a missense DCLRE1C variant that was linked to TCR beta V- and J-gene trimming. Among TCR beta chains, those listed as cytomegalovirus-associated numbered 164.

The clonotype was recovered from a man in his late teens or twenties in good health and CMV-seronegative. Sample: PBMCs. V is TRBV5-1 and J is TRBJ2-2; tentatively, D is TRBD2 (5 bases). CDR3 in DNA: TGCGCCAGCAGCTTGGACCCCACTAGCACCGGGGAGCTGTTTTTT. Amino acids: CASSLDPTSTGELFF.